These 24 T cell receptor beta chains originate from one sample sequenced in a study of blood T cell repertoires in COVID-19. Sequenced by immunoSEQ multiplex PCR; TCRdb stores in-frame clones only, minus some. The sample has 180,000 or so clones; 75% to 90% are singletons. The sample comprised peripheral blood. These receptors came from a man aged 40-50 years with acute or convalescent COVID-19.

The rearrangement links TRBV4-1 to TRBJ2-7; D might be TRBD2 (6 bases). This CDR3 has 15 amino acids. Germline CDR1 and CDR2: MGHRA and YSYEKL. Trimming pared 3 bases from V and 1 base from J, leaving 13 bases between. The CDR3 nucleotides read TGCGCCAGCAGCCAGAGGGACGGGACTTCCTACGAGCAGTACTTC. Amino acids: CASSQRDGTSYEQYF.

The V call is TRBV4-2, the J call TRBJ2-2, with D tentatively TRBD2 (6 bases). Trimming took off 1 base at V and 3 bases at J, with 15 bases between the two ends. Germline V gives CDR1 LGHNA, CDR2 YNFKEQ. CDR3 length: 17 amino acids. This CDR3 reads CASSQAGVGPDTGELFF. DNA for the CDR3: TGTGCCAGCAGCCAAGCGGGGGTGGGTCCAGACACCGGGGAGCTGTTTTTT.

V gene TRBV24-1 combines with J gene TRBJ1-5; D may be TRBD1 (6 bases). V lost 5 bases, J lost 5 bases, and 12 bases lay in between. Germline V gene data show CDR1 as KGHDR and CDR2 as SFDVKD. This CDR3 is 14 amino acids long. CDR3: CATSAKGVDQPQHF. The DNA of the CDR3 is TGTGCCACCAGTGCGAAGGGGGTGGATCAGCCCCAGCATTTT.

The rearrangement joins TRBV18 to TRBJ2-7; weak D call: TRBD1 (5 bases). The CDR3 is 14 residues long. Germline values: CDR1 KGHSH, CDR2 LQKENI. Deletions cut 3 bases from V and 2 bases from J, with 11 bases between. CDR3 coding DNA: TGTGCCAGCTCACCTTTTGGACATACCTACGAGCAGTACTTC. Amino acid sequence: CASSPFGHTYEQYF.

This clone was counted once. The rearrangement links TRBV19 to TRBJ1-6; 7 positions match TRBD1. Germline V lookup: CDR1 LNHDA, CDR2 SQIVND (reference sequence). There are 15 residues in the CDR3. V shed 4 bases, J shed 8 bases, and the junction held 8 bases outside the gene matches. CDR3 region: CASSRGRGTYSPLHF. CDR3 coding DNA: TGTGCCAGTAGTAGGGGCAGGGGGACGTATTCACCCCTCCACTTT.

The chain is built from TRBV5-6 and TRBJ1-2, with 9 nucleotides matching TRBD1. The CDR3 covers 14 residues. V lost 3 bases, J lost 7 bases, and 7 bases stayed unmatched. Germline assignment: CDR1 SGHDT and CDR2 YYEEEE. CDR3 sequence (DNA): TGTGCCAGCAGCTGGTTGGACAGGGGCGGTGGCTACACCTTC. Its translation is CASSWLDRGGGYTF.

The gene calls are TRBV10-3 and TRBJ1-5, with D maybe TRBD1 (6 bases). Trimming pared 6 bases from V and 3 bases from J, leaving 9 bases between. This CDR3 has 13 amino acids. Per the germline V gene, CDR1 is ENHRY and CDR2 is SYGVKD. The CDR3 here is CAIRDSLNQPQHF. DNA of the CDR3: TGTGCCATCAGGGACAGCCTCAATCAGCCCCAGCATTTT.

The chain uses TRBV3-1 (or the pseudogene TRBV3-2) and TRBJ2-7; 9 bases match TRBD1. The CDR3 covers 17 residues. Germline V CDR1 and CDR2: LGHDT, YNNKEL (reference sequence). V dropped 0 bases and J dropped 2; count of bases not matched to a gene: 8. CDR3 in DNA: TGTGCCAGCAGCCAAGATCTTCCCGGGACAGGGCCCTACGAGCAGTACTTC. It specifies CASSQDLPGTGPYEQYF.

The sample holds one count of this clone. The chain uses TRBV20-1 and TRBJ1-1, with D possibly matching TRBD1 (6 bases). The length of the CDR3 is 11 residues. The V end lost 5 bases, the J end lost 3 bases, and 7 bases lay between the germline ends. The germline gives CDR1 DFQATT, CDR2 SNEGSKA (reference sequence). The CDR3: CSAYRDTEAFF. CDR3 DNA: TGCAGTGCTTACAGGGACACTGAAGCTTTCTTT.

Only a few counts were recorded for this clone. The V gene is TRBV4-1, the J gene TRBJ2-7; D possibly corresponds to TRBD2 (5 bases). The CDR3 is 13 residues long. The ends were cut back, 5 bases at V and 3 bases at J, with 11 bases in the middle. The germline V gene encodes CDR1 MGHRA and CDR2 YSYEKL. CDR3 in amino acids: CASSEGVSYEQYF. For the CDR3, the DNA is TGCGCCAGCAGCGAGGGTGTTAGCTACGAGCAGTACTTC.

V is TRBV27 and J is TRBJ2-1, with 12 bases that match TRBD2. The CDR3 extends over 16 amino acids. J gave up 9 bases and V 0 bases, and 6 bases lay outside the gene matches. Germline CDR1 is MNHEY and CDR2 is SMNVEV (reference sequence). DNA for the CDR3: TGTGCCAGCAGTTTATCGACTAGCGGGGGAAAAACTGAGCAGTTCTTC. It codes for CASSLSTSGGKTEQFF.

The V call is TRBV28, the J call TRBJ1-2; TRBD1 might be the D (6 bases). The CDR3 consists of 14 residues. V lost 0 bases and J lost 8, with 13 bases in between. Per germline, CDR1 MDHEN and CDR2 SYDVKM. The CDR3 spells CASSLWAQGNGYTF. CDR3 coding DNA: TGTGCCAGCAGTTTATGGGCACAGGGAAACGGCTACACCTTC.

The chain recombines TRBV10-3 with TRBJ1-1; a weak D match, TRBD1 (5 bases). This CDR3 spans 15 amino acids. V lost 0 bases, J lost 3 bases, and 11 bases lay in between. Germline CDR1 and CDR2: ENHRY and SYGVKD. The CDR3 loop is CAISESGGRDTEAFF. The CDR3 nucleotides are TGTGCCATCAGTGAGTCCGGGGGAAGGGACACTGAAGCTTTCTTT.

J is TRBJ2-3 and V is TRBV9; 8 nucleotides agree with TRBD1. CDR1 and CDR2 from the germline V gene are SGDLS and YYNGEE. V gave up 4 bases and J gave up 2 bases; unmatched junction bases: 9. This CDR3 has 16 residues. In DNA, the CDR3 is TGTGCCAGCAGCCTAGTTTCGGACAGGGTCACAGATACGCAGTATTTT. Amino acid sequence: CASSLVSDRVTDTQYF.

The chain combines TRBV5-4 with TRBJ2-5, with 15 bases fitting TRBD2. J was trimmed by 10 bases and V by 5 bases; bases with no gene match: 24. The CDR3 covers 20 residues. Per the germline V gene, CDR1 is SGHNT and CDR2 is YYREEE (reference sequence). The CDR3 DNA sequence: TGTGCCAGCAGTCCCCGGGGGACTGGACTAGCGGGGGGGCCAAGGGATATCCAGTACTTC. Its protein is CASSPRGTGLAGGPRDIQYF.

The chain is built from TRBV6-6 and TRBJ1-3; TRBD1 might be the D (6 bases). CDR1 MNHNY and CDR2 SVGAGI come from the germline V gene (reference sequence). Trimming took off 6 bases at V and 5 bases at J, with 14 bases between the two ends. The CDR3 extends over 14 amino acids. For the CDR3, the DNA is TGTGCCAGCAGCAACAGGGTTCTAAGAAACACCATATATTTT. It is translated as CASSNRVLRNTIYF.

J is TRBJ2-3 and V is TRBV4-3; TRBD2 matches at 11 bases. CDR3 length equals 15 residues. V lost 0 bases to trimming and J lost 5 bases; unmatched junction nucleotides: 1. In germline, CDR1 is LGHNA, CDR2 YSLEER. The CDR3 region is CASSQEGTSGDTQYF. CDR3 nucleotide sequence: TGCGCCAGCAGCCAAGAGGGGACTAGCGGAGATACGCAGTATTTT.

The sample holds one count of this clone. The J gene is TRBJ2-5, the V gene TRBV10-3; 10 bases are shared with TRBD1. CDR1 and CDR2 from the germline V gene are ENHRY and SYGVKD. The CDR3 has 16 residues. After removal of 3 bases from V and 5 bases from J, the junction contained 9 bases not matched to a gene. The CDR3 DNA reads as TGTGCCATCAGTGAAGGATGGGACAGGGGAAGGGAGACCCAGTACTTC. It codes for CAISEGWDRGRETQYF.

This sequence joins TRBV9 and TRBJ2-1; D gene ambiguous. Germline assignment: CDR1 SGDLS and CDR2 YYNGEE. The CDR3 length is 14 residues. Deletions cut 0 bases from V and 4 bases from J, with 8 bases between. The DNA for the CDR3 is TGTGCCAGCAGCGTAGTAGTGAGTTACAATGAGCAGTTCTTC. Amino acids: CASSVVVSYNEQFF.

A word on this clone: Within the sample, other DNA sequences also encode this same CDR3. The chain is built from TRBV5-1 and TRBJ2-3; no firm D call. This CDR3 has 12 amino acids. CDR1 is SGHRS and CDR2 is YFSETQ in the germline V gene. Trimming removed 3 bases at V and 0 bases at J, with 2 bases between. The CDR3 here is CASSSSTDTQYF. As DNA, the CDR3 is TGCGCCAGCAGCTCTAGCACAGATACGCAGTATTTT.

This clone was detected only a few times. The chain has TRBV9 and TRBJ1-6; TRBD1 agrees at 9 bases. The CDR3 covers 14 residues. The germline gives CDR1 SGDLS, CDR2 YYNGEE. V dropped 4 bases and J dropped 7; count of bases not matched to a gene: 3. CDR3 DNA sequence: TGTGCCAGCAGCCCCGGACAGGGGAATTCACCCCTCCACTTT. It yields the protein CASSPGQGNSPLHF. Together with reference TRBV9 and TRBJ1-6, the CDR3 gives the full variable domain: DSGVTQTPKHLITATGQRVTLRCSPRSGDLSVYWYQQSLDQGLQFLIQYYNGEERAKGNILERFSAQQFPDLHSELNLSSLELGDSALYFCASSPGQGNSPLHFGNGTRLTVT.

This chain links TRBV3-1 (or the pseudogene TRBV3-2) with TRBJ2-2, with TRBD1 identical over 9 bases. Germline CDR1 and CDR2: LGHDT and YNNKEL (reference sequence). This CDR3 comprises 17 residues. V lost 0 bases and J lost 4; bases outside the gene matches: 6. In DNA, the CDR3 is TGTGCCAGCAGCCAAGATCGGGGGACAGGGCCCACCGGGGAGCTGTTTTTT. Amino acids: CASSQDRGTGPTGELFF.

The chain employs TRBV19 and TRBJ1-2; 7 bases agree with TRBD1. CDR1 is LNHDA, CDR2 SQIVND, per germline (reference sequence). V was pared by 7 bases and J by 4 bases, with 18 bases of the junction left unmatched. The CDR3 contains 17 residues. The CDR3 spells CASNGDRAARGSYGYTF. CDR3 in DNA: TGTGCCAGTAACGGGGACAGAGCGGCTCGCGGGTCCTATGGCTACACCTTC.

The chain is built from TRBV30 and TRBJ1-5; the D gene is possibly TRBD1 (6 bases). Germline-derived CDR1 and CDR2 are GTSNPN and SVGIG (reference sequence). There are 14 residues in the CDR3. Trimming shortened V by 3 bases and J by 4 bases, and 13 bases separated the two germline ends. CDR3 in DNA: TGTGCCTGGAGCCCGGACAGCACTAATCAGCCCCAGCATTTT. Translation gives CAWSPDSTNQPQHF.